The subject of this entry is one T cell receptor beta chain. Unmatched junction bases numbered 7, after V lost 0 bases and J lost 0 bases. CDR3 length equals 18 residues. Germline V lookup: CDR1 SGHDT, CDR2 YYEEEE. At least 7 million PBMCs were isolated per sample. A second PCR, run for 7 to 11 cycles, used a sample-barcoded 5' primer plus a J-beta primer mix. With 12 random nucleotides, a template-switch adaptor tagged each individual cDNA molecule. At least 3 million CDR3-containing paired-end reads were obtained per sample. TCRdb independently ran MiXCR on the 5' RACE reads; one entry per CDR3 protein. The table shows some 670,000 distinct CDR3 sequences, with under 65% occurring only once. These data belong to a study of blood T cells in healthy people across ages.

This TCR was sampled from a woman of 80 years or more in good health. The sample consisted of blood. This chain links TRBV5-6 with TRBJ2-2; 8 bases align to TRBD2. Here the CDR3 DNA reads TGTGCCAGCAGCTTGGTCGGCGGGAGGCCAACGAACACCGGGGAGCTGTTTTTT. Its protein product is CASSLVGGRPTNTGELFF.